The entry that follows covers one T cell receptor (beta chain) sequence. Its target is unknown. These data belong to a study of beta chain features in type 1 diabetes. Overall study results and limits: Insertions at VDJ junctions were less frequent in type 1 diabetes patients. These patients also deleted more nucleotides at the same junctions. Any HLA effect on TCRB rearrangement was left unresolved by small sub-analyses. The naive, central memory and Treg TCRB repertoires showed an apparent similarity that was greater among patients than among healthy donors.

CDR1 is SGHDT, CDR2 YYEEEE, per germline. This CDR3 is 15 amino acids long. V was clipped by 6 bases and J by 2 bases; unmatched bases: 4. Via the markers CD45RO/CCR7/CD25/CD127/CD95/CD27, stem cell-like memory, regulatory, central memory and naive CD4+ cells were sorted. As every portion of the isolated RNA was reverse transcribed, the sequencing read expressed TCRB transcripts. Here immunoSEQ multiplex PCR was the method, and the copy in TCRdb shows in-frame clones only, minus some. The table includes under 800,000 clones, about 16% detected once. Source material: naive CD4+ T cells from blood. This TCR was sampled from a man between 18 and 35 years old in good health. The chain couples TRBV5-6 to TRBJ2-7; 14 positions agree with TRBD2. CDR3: CASMTSGRAAYEQYF. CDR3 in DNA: TGTGCCAGCATGACTAGCGGGAGGGCCGCCTACGAGCAGTACTTC.